The 10 T cell receptor beta chains below come from one sample, sequenced in a study of response to subunit inactivated influenza vaccine. TCRdb processed the RT-PCR reads anew with MiXCR; each CDR3 protein has one entry. This sample has fewer than 750,000 distinct CDR3 sequences, with 11% to 15% found just once. This sample comprised PBMCs from blood, obtained about 12 days after vaccination. The receptors stem from a man in his fifties or sixties who received an inactivated influenza vaccine.

V and J are TRBV6-2 or TRBV6-3 and TRBJ2-3, with 7 bases identical to TRBD1. The CDR3 sequence is 12 residues long. The trim removed 6 bases at V and 8 bases at J, leaving 5 bases unmatched. Germline V gene sequence: CDR1 MNHEY, CDR2 SVGEGT. CDR3 in DNA: TGTGCCAGCAGCCTGGGACAGACTACGCAGTATTTT. Residues: CASSLGQTTQYF.

With respect to this clonotype: A read error may be the cause here, since a much bigger clone is one base away. The chain couples TRBV24-1 to TRBJ2-5; 7 nucleotides match TRBD1. Unmatched junction bases numbered 2, after V lost 7 bases and J lost 1 base. Germline V CDR1 and CDR2: KGHDR, SFDVKD. The CDR3 extends over 13 amino acids. The CDR3 region has the DNA TGTGCCACCAGCCGGGACAGCCAAGAGACCCAGTACTTC. Translation: CATSRDSQETQYF.

This rearrangement joins TRBV6-2 or TRBV6-3 to TRBJ1-5, with 7 bases lining up with TRBD1. Trimming cost V 5 bases and J 11 bases; bases outside gene matches: 6. This CDR3 spans 12 amino acids. CDR1 and CDR2 from the germline V gene are MNHEY and SVGEGT. The DNA of the CDR3 is TGTGCCAGCAGTCCAACCGGACAGGCCCAGCATTTT. Its protein product is CASSPTGQAQHF.

The chain combines TRBV5-1 with TRBJ2-2; 9 bases agree with TRBD1. The CDR3 covers 16 residues. Trimming cost V 1 base and J 7 bases; bases outside gene matches: 8. Per the germline V gene, CDR1 is SGHRS and CDR2 is YFSETQ. The chain's CDR3 is CASSLTGGAGHGELFF. The CDR3 nucleotides are TGCGCCAGCAGCTTGACAGGGGGCGCAGGTCACGGGGAGCTGTTTTTT.

The chain is built from TRBV7-9 and TRBJ2-1; D is perhaps TRBD1 (6 bases). Trimming removed 7 bases at V and 6 bases at J, with 7 bases between. CDR3 length equals 11 residues. Germline V gene lookup returns CDR1 SEHNR and CDR2 FQNEAQ (reference sequence). The CDR3, as DNA: TGTGCCAGCACCAGGGGCAATGAGCAGTTCTTC. Amino acid sequence: CASTRGNEQFF.

This clonotype was counted between two and nine times. J is TRBJ2-7 and V is TRBV12-3 or TRBV12-4; no clear D gene. CDR3 size: 14 residues. The germline V and J ends were trimmed by 6 bases and 5 bases, with 17 bases remaining between them. CDR3 nucleotides: TGTGCCAGCAGCAACTCGTTTCAAAACAACGAGCAGTACTTC. Protein: CASSNSFQNNEQYF.

This clonotype was detected a few times. This chain connects TRBV6-6 to TRBJ2-1, with unresolved D. The V and J ends lost 9 bases and 5 bases respectively, with 11 bases between them. Germline CDR1 and CDR2: MNHNY and SVGAGI (reference sequence). The CDR3 consists of 12 residues. Written as DNA, the CDR3 is TGTGCCAGTTGCCAGCGTCACAATGAGCAGTTCTTC. Its protein is CASCQRHNEQFF.

This chain connects TRBV12-3 or TRBV12-4 to TRBJ1-1; D is unresolved. The CDR3 length is 14 residues. Trimming removed 3 bases at V and 0 bases at J, with 8 bases between. The CDR3 DNA follows: TGTGCCAGCAGTTTTGGGTGGATGAACACTGAAGCTTTCTTT. Amino acid sequence: CASSFGWMNTEAFF.

This clonotype has at least ten counts. The chain joins TRBV30 to TRBJ1-2, with D tentatively TRBD1 (5 bases). CDR3 length equals 15 residues. Germline lookup yields CDR1 GTSNPN and CDR2 SVGIG (reference sequence). Trimming stripped 7 bases from V and 0 bases from J, with 18 bases between. CDR3 loop: CASHRPGGANYGYTF. The DNA of the CDR3 is TGTGCCTCGCACCGTCCGGGGGGAGCTAACTATGGCTACACCTTC.

This clonotype was counted between two and nine times. V usage is TRBV6-2 or TRBV6-3 and J usage is TRBJ1-6, with 8 bases identical to TRBD1. CDR1 MNHEY and CDR2 SVGEGT come from the germline V gene. Germline trimming cut 5 bases from V and 6 bases from J; bases unmatched to any gene: 6. The CDR3 totals 15 residues. The CDR3 DNA sequence: TGTGCCAGCAGTCCGATAGACAGGGGTAATTCACCCCTCCACTTT. Amino acids: CASSPIDRGNSPLHF.